The T cell receptor beta chain described here comes from a study of blood T cell repertoires in COVID-19. Data came from immunoSEQ multiplex PCR; TCRdb stores just in-frame clones and leaves some out. The data hold over 200,000 clones, with more than 75% observed a single time. CDR1 is MGHRA, CDR2 YSYEKL, per germline. The CDR3 sequence is 16 residues long. J was trimmed by 5 bases and V by 2 bases; bases with no gene match: 4. The clonotype was recovered from a man in his fifties or sixties with COVID-19, enrolled during active disease. The chain has TRBV4-1 and TRBJ2-2; 11 bases are shared with TRBD1. Sequencing used peripheral blood. The CDR3 bases are TGCGCCAGCAGCCAAACGGGGACAGGGGGAACCGGGGAGCTGTTTTTT. Translated, it gives CASSQTGTGGTGELFF.